Described below is a single T cell receptor beta chain sequence and its context. This entry is derived from a study of blood T cell repertoires in COVID-19. Germline CDR1 is LGHDT and CDR2 is YNNKEL (reference sequence). Trimming took 0 bases from V and 3 from J, leaving 8 bases between them. There are 14 residues in the CDR3. Profiled with immunoSEQ multiplex PCR; TCRdb holds only in-frame clones, not every one. The repertoire holds more than 95,000 clones, with around 90% as singletons. This receptor was identified in a man in his fifties or sixties in a cohort sampled during active COVID-19. The rearrangement uses TRBV3-1 (or the pseudogene TRBV3-2) and TRBJ2-5; the D is unclear. The sample comprised peripheral blood. The CDR3 DNA follows: TGTGCCAGCAGCCAAGATATCGCGAAAGAGACCCAGTACTTC. Protein sequence: CASSQDIAKETQYF.